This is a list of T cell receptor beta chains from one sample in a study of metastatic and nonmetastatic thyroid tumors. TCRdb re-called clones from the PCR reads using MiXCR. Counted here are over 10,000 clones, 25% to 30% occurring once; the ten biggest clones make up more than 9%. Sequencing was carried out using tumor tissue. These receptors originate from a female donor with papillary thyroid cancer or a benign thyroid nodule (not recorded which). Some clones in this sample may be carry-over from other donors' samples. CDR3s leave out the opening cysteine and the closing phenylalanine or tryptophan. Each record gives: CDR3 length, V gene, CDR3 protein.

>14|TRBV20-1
SARDGQLFYNSPLH
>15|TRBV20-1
SARAVAPGLRGEKLF
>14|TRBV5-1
ASSLVSSSGANVLT
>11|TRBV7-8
ASSLASQETQY
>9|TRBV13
ASSGGDKAF
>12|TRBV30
AWGGGGVYTEAF
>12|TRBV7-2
ASSLGAAFFEAF
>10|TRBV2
ASSELWNGYT
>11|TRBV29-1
SVGTASNQPQH
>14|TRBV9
ASSIQGAPPYNEQF
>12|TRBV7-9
ASSRGGSNSPLH
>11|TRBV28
ASSFSGTPEAF
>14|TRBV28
AISPRDGRLDYVYT
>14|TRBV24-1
ATSDAGTGTSGELF
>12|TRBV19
ASSASGTGYEQY
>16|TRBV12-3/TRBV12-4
ASRSAGGLFRYNSPLH
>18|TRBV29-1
SVEVESGWTSGSREETQY
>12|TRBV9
ASSPGVNTGELF
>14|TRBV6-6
ASSYGQGGVTGELF
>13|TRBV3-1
ASSQGGLARETQY
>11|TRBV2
ASASGRIETQY
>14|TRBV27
ASSLWGVGTNYGYT
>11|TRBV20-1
SASTSGTGELF
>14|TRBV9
ASSVGQGTYNSPLH
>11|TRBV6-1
ATTNRKDTEAF
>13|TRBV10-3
AIRKLAGVRDEQF
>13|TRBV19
ASGAGFSSYNEQF
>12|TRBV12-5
ASGLAGLGLEQY
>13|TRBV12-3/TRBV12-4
ASSTTGSNTGELF
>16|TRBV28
ASSLLGAGGPLTDTQY
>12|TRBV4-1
ASSQEYRDYGYT
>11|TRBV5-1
ASILDGFDTQY
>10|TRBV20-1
SAEYRAYEQY
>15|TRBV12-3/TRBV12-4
ASSFPSGDRVYNEQF
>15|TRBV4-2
ASSQDLAGVVGNIQY
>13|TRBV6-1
ASRNRDINIGGYT
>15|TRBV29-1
SGLPYTGQGTNNEQF
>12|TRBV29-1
SVEWPVNTGELF
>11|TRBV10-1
ASSRSDTGELF
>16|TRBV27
ASSPLSLTLQGGLEQY
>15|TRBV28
ASSLRGDRVYDNEQF
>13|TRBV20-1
SAGVGGGGFYEQY
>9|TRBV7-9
ASSLLREQY
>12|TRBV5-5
ASSFTRRSDTHY
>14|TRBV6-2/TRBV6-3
ASRRGGSANTGELF
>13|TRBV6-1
ASSDPGQVLYGYT